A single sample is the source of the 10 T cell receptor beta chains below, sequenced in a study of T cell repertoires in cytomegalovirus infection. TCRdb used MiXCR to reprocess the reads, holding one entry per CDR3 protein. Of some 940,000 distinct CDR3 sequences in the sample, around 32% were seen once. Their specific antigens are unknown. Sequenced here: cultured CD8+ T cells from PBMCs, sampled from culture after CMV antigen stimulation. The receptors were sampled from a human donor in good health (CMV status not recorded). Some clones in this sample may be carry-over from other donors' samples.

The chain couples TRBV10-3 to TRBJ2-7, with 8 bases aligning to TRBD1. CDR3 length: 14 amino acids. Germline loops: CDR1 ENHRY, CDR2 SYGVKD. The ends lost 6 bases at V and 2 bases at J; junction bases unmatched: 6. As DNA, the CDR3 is TGTGCCATCAGCGGACAGGGAGATCCCTACGAGCAGTACGTC. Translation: CAISGQGDPYEQYV.

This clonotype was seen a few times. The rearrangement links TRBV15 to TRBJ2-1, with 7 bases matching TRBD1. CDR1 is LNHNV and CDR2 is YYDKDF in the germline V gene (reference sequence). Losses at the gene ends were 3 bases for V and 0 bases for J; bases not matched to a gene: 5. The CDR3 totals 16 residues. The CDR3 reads CATSRDRSSSYNEQFF. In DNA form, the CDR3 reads TGTGCCACCAGCAGGGACAGGTCTAGCTCCTACAATGAGCAGTTCTTC.

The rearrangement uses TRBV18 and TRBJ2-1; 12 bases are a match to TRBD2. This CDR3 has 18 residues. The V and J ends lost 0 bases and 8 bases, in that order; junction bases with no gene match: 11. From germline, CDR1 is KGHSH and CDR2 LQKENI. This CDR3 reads CASSPPTRPSSGRDEQFF. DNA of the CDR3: TGTGCCAGCTCACCACCTACCCGCCCGTCTAGCGGGAGGGATGAGCAGTTCTTC.

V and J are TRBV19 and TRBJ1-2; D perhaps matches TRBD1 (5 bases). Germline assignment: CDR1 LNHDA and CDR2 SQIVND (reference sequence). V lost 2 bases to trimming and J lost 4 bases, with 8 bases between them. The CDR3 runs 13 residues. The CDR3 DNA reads TGTGCCAGTAGTATAAGGACAAGCTATGGCTACACCTTC. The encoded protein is CASSIRTSYGYTF. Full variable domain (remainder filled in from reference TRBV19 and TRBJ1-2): DGGITQSPKYLFRKEGQNVTLSCEQNLNHDAMYWYRQDPGQGLRLIYYSQIVNDFQKGDIAEGYSVSREKKESFPLTVTSAQKNPTAFYLCASSIRTSYGYTFGSGTRLTVV.

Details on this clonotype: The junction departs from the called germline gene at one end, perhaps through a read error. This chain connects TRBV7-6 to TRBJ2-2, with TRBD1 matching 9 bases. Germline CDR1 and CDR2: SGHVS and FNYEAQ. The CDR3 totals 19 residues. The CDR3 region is CVSSLDPPPGQGITGELFF. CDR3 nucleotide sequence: TGTGTCAGCAGCTTAGATCCTCCCCCCGGACAGGGGATAACCGGGGAGCTGTTTTTT.

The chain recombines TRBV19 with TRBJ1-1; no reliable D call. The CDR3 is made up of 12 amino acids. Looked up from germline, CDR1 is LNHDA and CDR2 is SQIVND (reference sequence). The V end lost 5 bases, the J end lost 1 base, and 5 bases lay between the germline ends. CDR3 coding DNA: TGTGCCAGTAGTCCAGAGAACACTGAAGCTTTCTTT. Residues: CASSPENTEAFF.

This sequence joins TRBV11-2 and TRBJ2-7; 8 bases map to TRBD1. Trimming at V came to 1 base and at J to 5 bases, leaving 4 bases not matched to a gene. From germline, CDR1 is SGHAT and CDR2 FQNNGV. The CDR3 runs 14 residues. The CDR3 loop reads CASSLVGQGNEQYV. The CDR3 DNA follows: TGTGCCAGCAGCTTAGTAGGACAGGGTAACGAGCAGTACGTC.

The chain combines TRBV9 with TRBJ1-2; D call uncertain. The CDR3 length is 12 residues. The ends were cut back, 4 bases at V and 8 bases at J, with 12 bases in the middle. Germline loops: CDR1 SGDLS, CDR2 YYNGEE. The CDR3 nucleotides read TGTGCCAGCAGCCCTAGACCCATCGGCTACACCTTC. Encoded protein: CASSPRPIGYTF.

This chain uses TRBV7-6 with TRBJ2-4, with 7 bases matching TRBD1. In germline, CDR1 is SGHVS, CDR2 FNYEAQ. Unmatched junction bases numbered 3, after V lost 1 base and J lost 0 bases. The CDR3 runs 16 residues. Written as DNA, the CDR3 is TGTGCCAGCAGCTTAGGGACAGGACTAGCCAAAAACATTCAGTACTTC. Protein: CASSLGTGLAKNIQYF.

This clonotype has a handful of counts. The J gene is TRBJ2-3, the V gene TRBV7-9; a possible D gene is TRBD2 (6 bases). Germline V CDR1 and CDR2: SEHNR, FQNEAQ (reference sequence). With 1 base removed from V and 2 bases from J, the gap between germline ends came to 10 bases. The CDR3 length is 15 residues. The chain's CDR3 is CASSLGRGYTDTQYF. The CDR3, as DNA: TGTGCCAGCAGCTTAGGGCGGGGATACACAGATACGCAGTATTTT. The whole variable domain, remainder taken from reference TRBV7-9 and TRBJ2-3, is DTGVSQNPRHKITKRGQNVTFRCDPISEHNRLYWYRQTLGQGPEFLTYFQNEAQLEKSRLLSDRFSAERPKGSFSTLEIQRTEQGDSAMYLCASSLGRGYTDTQYFGPGTRLTVL.